This T cell receptor beta chain derives from a study of cytotoxic CD8 clonotypes in ibrutinib-treated CLL. Whole-study findings and limits: At progression, clonality fell back toward baseline after rising at ibrutinib response. Clonotypes that were public were uncommon, and they contracted or stayed stable on treatment.

The V gene's germline CDR1 is SGHRS and CDR2 YFSETQ. This CDR3 region has 11 residues. J lost 14 bases, V lost 4 bases, and 6 bases had no gene match. With respect to this clone: Its matching antigen is unknown.

Investigators sought sequencing depths of between 1 in 200,000 and 1 in 1 million T cells. The protocol was immunoSEQ multiplex PCR, while the TCRdb copy is restricted to in-frame clones and leaves out a portion. The data hold 150,000 or so clones, with about three quarters observed a single time. This TCR came from a human donor with chronic lymphocytic leukemia. The sequenced sample was PBMCs, obtained after 24 months of ibrutinib treatment. The V gene is TRBV5-1, the J gene TRBJ2-3, with 8 bases matching TRBD2. This CDR3 reads CASSLGTRPYF. In DNA form, the CDR3 reads TGCGCCAGCAGCCTGGGGACTAGACCGTATTTT.